The 9 T cell receptor beta chains below were found in one sample sequenced in a study of T cell responses to AZD1222 COVID-19 vaccine. Data came from immunoSEQ multiplex PCR; TCRdb stores just in-frame clones and leaves some out. This table holds approximately 150,000 clones, 92% found once. This material consisted of peripheral blood, taken on day 0 of AZD1222 vaccination. The receptor source for this set is an adult in good health.

The chain links TRBV7-2 to TRBJ2-3, with D possibly called TRBD1 or TRBD2 (5 bases each). Germline values: CDR1 SGHTA, CDR2 FQGNSA. The CDR3 covers 15 residues. With 8 bases removed from V and 0 bases from J, the gap between germline ends came to 15 bases. The CDR3 here is CASRPVRGSTDTQYF. Here the CDR3 DNA reads TGTGCCAGCCGACCCGTCCGGGGCAGCACAGATACGCAGTATTTT. Looking up the rest from reference TRBV7-2 and TRBJ2-3 gives the full variable domain: GAGVSQSPSNKVTEKGKDVELRCDPISGHTALYWYRQSLGQGLEFLIYFQGNSAPDKSGLPSDRFSAERTGGSVSTLTIQRTQQEDSAVYLCASRPVRGSTDTQYFGPGTRLTVL.

This chain links TRBV3-1 (or the pseudogene TRBV3-2) with TRBJ1-3; the D is unclear. Germline CDR1 reads LGHDT; CDR2 reads YNNKEL (reference sequence). This CDR3 contains 15 residues. V lost 0 bases to trimming and J lost 0 bases, with 6 bases between them. CDR3 sequence reads: CASSQEGNSGNTIYF. DNA of the CDR3: TGTGCCAGCAGCCAAGAGGGCAACTCTGGAAACACCATATATTTT.

The gene calls are TRBV27 and TRBJ1-2, with D perhaps TRBD1 (6 bases). Trimming took off 6 bases at V and 8 bases at J, with 13 bases between the two ends. CDR1 MNHEY and CDR2 SMNVEV come from the germline V gene (reference sequence). This CDR3 is built from 12 residues. The CDR3 DNA reads TGTGCCAGCAGGAACATCAGGGGCGGCTACACCTTC. Amino acids: CASRNIRGGYTF.

The V and J genes are TRBV9 and TRBJ2-3; D is unclear. Trimming removed 0 bases at V and 3 bases at J, with 8 bases between. This CDR3 is built from 14 residues. Germline-derived CDR1 and CDR2 are SGDLS and YYNGEE. CDR3 bases: TGTGCCAGCAGCGTAGGTCGGTTGACAGATACGCAGTATTTT. It translates to CASSVGRLTDTQYF.

The chain recombines TRBV18 with TRBJ2-4, with TRBD2 matching over 11 bases. Trimming took 0 bases from V and 4 from J; bases not matched to a gene: 5. CDR3 size: 17 residues. In germline, CDR1 is KGHSH, CDR2 LQKENI. The CDR3 region has the DNA TGTGCCAGCTCACCACCCGGGGGACTAGCGGCTAAAAACATTCAGTACTTC. Its protein is CASSPPGGLAAKNIQYF.

The rearrangement links TRBV5-5 to TRBJ2-1; D gene unclear. CDR1 is SGHKS, CDR2 YYEKEE, per germline (reference sequence). The CDR3 spans 11 residues. The V and J ends lost 2 bases and 10 bases respectively, with 7 bases between them. In nucleotides, the CDR3 is TGTGCCAGCAGCTTTCTTCAGGAGCAGTTCTTC. This encodes CASSFLQEQFF.

V is TRBV5-4 and J is TRBJ2-7; D possibly corresponds to TRBD2 (6 bases). Germline V gives CDR1 SGHNT, CDR2 YYREEE (reference sequence). V lost 3 bases to trimming and J lost 4 bases, with 20 bases between them. The length of the CDR3 is 16 residues. CDR3 in amino acids: CASSSGGPDEGYEQYF. CDR3 coding DNA: TGTGCCAGCAGCTCCGGGGGACCGGACGAGGGATACGAGCAGTACTTC.

The V gene is TRBV20-1, the J gene TRBJ1-5; D remains unclear. CDR3 length equals 15 residues. Germline loops: CDR1 DFQATT, CDR2 SNEGSKA (reference sequence). The V end lost 3 bases, the J end lost 0 bases, and 12 bases lay between the germline ends. The DNA for the CDR3 is TGCAGTGCTAGTTACCCCAGTGTTAGCAATCAGCCCCAGCATTTT. Translation: CSASYPSVSNQPQHF.

On this clone itself: Other nucleotide sequences in the sample specify the same CDR3. The genes are TRBV5-4 and TRBJ1-1, with 7 bases that match TRBD1. V shed 4 bases and J 0 bases; nucleotides not matched to a gene: 3. The V gene's germline CDR1 is SGHNT and CDR2 YYREEE (reference sequence). The CDR3 totals 14 residues. The CDR3 DNA sequence: TGTGCCAGCAGCCCGGGACAGATGAACACTGAAGCTTTCTTT. Translation gives CASSPGQMNTEAFF.